The present T cell receptor beta chain was sequenced within a study of human T cells and chemical hapten exposure. Study in general: TCR yields differed between samples (mainly from small differences in pooled library volume). General study findings and limits: Sensitizing with DPC caused no change in TCRs above 1 in 1000 frequency.

V was shortened by 7 bases and J by 0 bases, with 17 bases between the two germline ends. The CDR3 is 15 amino acids. Germline-derived CDR1 and CDR2 are DFQATT and SNEGSKA (reference sequence). Turning to this clonotype: Antigen: not known.

Unique molecular identifiers were linked by the library to individual cDNA molecules. Per the original data handling: TCRs per sample had a median of roughly 96,000 and ranged from about 20,000 to 700,000. TCRdb passed the RACE reads through MiXCR, listing each CDR3 protein once. TCRdb's processing, not the authors' own work, is the source of the V and J calls. The table lists roughly 130,000 distinct CDR3 sequences, more than 7.5% of them singletons, with roughly 2% in the top ten. The time point is: healthy volunteer bleed at 2 weeks. Total RNA was isolated from whole blood that had not been fractionated.

The source of this sequence is a male donor in good health. Some clones in this sample may be carry-over from other donors' samples. This chain connects TRBV20-1 to TRBJ2-3; D tentatively fits TRBD1 or TRBD2 (6 bases each). Material: whole blood. Here the CDR3 reads CSVLGAGSSTDTQYF. CDR3 DNA sequence: TGCAGTGTCCTGGGGGCGGGGTCTAGCACAGATACGCAGTATTTT.